Sequencing of this T cell receptor beta chain was carried out in a study of brain T cells in children with intractable seizures. Findings of the study overall: Clones missing pre-surgery may reflect undersampling of that blood sample. Viral specificity was inferred only from CDR3 similarity; HCMV serostatus was unknown.

Concerning this clone itself: Its antigen is unidentified.

V was clipped by 5 bases and J by 8 bases, with 12 bases between them. Germline V CDR1 and CDR2: SGHVS, FQNEAQ. The CDR3 has 13 residues. Surgery cases with the highest brain T cell transcript signatures were chosen for sequencing. Data came from immunoSEQ multiplex PCR; TCRdb stores just in-frame clones and leaves some out. This repertoire shows under 150,000 clones, approximately 94% found once; its top ten account for 3.8%. The sample consisted of peripheral blood, taken at surgery. This receptor was identified in a boy under three years old with hemimegalencephaly and intractable seizures. J is TRBJ1-4 and V is TRBV7-8, with D uncertain. CDR3 protein: CASSPTLGEKLFF. The CDR3 DNA reads as TGTGCCAGCAGCCCCACCCTGGGGGAAAAACTGTTTTTT. The complete variable domain, with remaining parts taken from reference TRBV7-8 and TRBJ1-4, reads GAGVSQSPRYKVAKRGQDVALRCDPISGHVSLFWYQQALGQGPEFLTYFQNEAQLDKSGLPSDRFFAERPEGSVSTLKIQRTQQEDSAVYLCASSPTLGEKLFFGSGTQLSVL.